Listed below are T cell receptor beta chains from one sample, sequenced in a study of blood T cell repertoires in COVID-19. Produced via immunoSEQ multiplex PCR; TCRdb's table is partial and in-frame only. The sample has 150,000 to 200,000 clones; 65% to 90% are singletons. The specimen was peripheral blood. The receptors come from a middle-aged woman with COVID-19, enrolled during active disease. Both conserved end residues are part of each CDR3.

V gene: TRBV7-8
J gene: TRBJ2-5
CDR3 protein: CASSLVISGEETQYF

V gene: TRBV7-9
J gene: TRBJ1-1
CDR3 protein: CASSPQGASLYTEAFF

V gene: TRBV6-1
J gene: TRBJ2-1
CDR3 protein: CASSEAGLLLINEQFF

V gene: TRBV4-1
J gene: TRBJ1-1
CDR3 protein: CASSQGDSPEAFF

V gene: TRBV11-2
J gene: TRBJ2-3
CDR3 protein: CASSQGANFWDTQYF

V gene: TRBV29-1
J gene: TRBJ2-1
CDR3 protein: CSVEGEWTSGRASSYNEQFF

V gene: TRBV3-1/TRBV3-2
J gene: TRBJ2-2
CDR3 protein: CASSQDLGYTGELFF

V gene: TRBV3-1/TRBV3-2
J gene: TRBJ2-3
CDR3 protein: CASSQLAADTQYF

V gene: TRBV9
J gene: TRBJ2-3
CDR3 protein: CASNNLASWPSTDTQYF

V gene: TRBV7-3
J gene: TRBJ1-1
CDR3 protein: CASSTHTGRAFF

V gene: TRBV5-1
J gene: TRBJ2-7
CDR3 protein: CASSLAGTVYEQYF

V gene: TRBV27
J gene: TRBJ2-2
CDR3 protein: CASSLWAGQRGTGELFF

V gene: TRBV7-3
J gene: TRBJ2-5
CDR3 protein: CASSPQGRLQETQYF

V gene: TRBV9
J gene: TRBJ2-1
CDR3 protein: CASSVGLAGAGAYNEQFF

V gene: TRBV4-1
J gene: TRBJ2-1
CDR3 protein: CASSYAGVVADEQFF

V gene: TRBV7-8
J gene: TRBJ1-6
CDR3 protein: CASSSLGSSYNSPLHF

V gene: TRBV3-1/TRBV3-2
J gene: TRBJ2-2
CDR3 protein: CASSQLGGRNTGELFF

V gene: TRBV4-1
J gene: TRBJ2-1
CDR3 protein: CASSQGTGTEVYNEQFF

V gene: TRBV2
J gene: TRBJ2-1
CDR3 protein: CASNVRGSNEQFF

V gene: TRBV18
J gene: TRBJ1-1
CDR3 protein: CASSPREGANTEAFF

V gene: TRBV18
J gene: TRBJ2-7
CDR3 protein: CASSGQTSAREMYF

V gene: TRBV9
J gene: TRBJ2-5
CDR3 protein: CASSVGTGSEETQYF

V gene: TRBV4-2
J gene: TRBJ1-4
CDR3 protein: CASSQDLGLREKLFF

V gene: TRBV7-3
J gene: TRBJ2-1
CDR3 protein: CASSLGPGHSYNEQFF

V gene: TRBV2
J gene: TRBJ2-2
CDR3 protein: CASSGETGAFIGELFF

V gene: TRBV9
J gene: TRBJ1-2
CDR3 protein: CASNLGHSNYGYTF

V gene: TRBV30
J gene: TRBJ2-1
CDR3 protein: CAFDRIYNEQFF

V gene: TRBV7-9
J gene: TRBJ1-1
CDR3 protein: CASSRGYTEAFF